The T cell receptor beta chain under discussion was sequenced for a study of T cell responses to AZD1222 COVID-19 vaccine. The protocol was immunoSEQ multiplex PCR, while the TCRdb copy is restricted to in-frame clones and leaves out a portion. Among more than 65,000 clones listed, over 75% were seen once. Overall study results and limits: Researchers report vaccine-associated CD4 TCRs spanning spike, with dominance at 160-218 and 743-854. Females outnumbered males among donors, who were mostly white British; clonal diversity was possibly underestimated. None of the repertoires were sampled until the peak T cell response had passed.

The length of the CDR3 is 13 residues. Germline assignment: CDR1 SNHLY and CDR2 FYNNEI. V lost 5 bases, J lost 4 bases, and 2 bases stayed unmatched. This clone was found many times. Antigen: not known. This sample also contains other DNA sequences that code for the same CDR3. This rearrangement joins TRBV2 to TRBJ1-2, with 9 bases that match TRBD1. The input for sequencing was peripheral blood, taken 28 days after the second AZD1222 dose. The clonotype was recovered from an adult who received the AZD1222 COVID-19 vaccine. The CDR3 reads CASSPGQGYGYTF. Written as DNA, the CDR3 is TGTGCCAGCAGTCCGGGACAGGGCTATGGCTACACCTTC.